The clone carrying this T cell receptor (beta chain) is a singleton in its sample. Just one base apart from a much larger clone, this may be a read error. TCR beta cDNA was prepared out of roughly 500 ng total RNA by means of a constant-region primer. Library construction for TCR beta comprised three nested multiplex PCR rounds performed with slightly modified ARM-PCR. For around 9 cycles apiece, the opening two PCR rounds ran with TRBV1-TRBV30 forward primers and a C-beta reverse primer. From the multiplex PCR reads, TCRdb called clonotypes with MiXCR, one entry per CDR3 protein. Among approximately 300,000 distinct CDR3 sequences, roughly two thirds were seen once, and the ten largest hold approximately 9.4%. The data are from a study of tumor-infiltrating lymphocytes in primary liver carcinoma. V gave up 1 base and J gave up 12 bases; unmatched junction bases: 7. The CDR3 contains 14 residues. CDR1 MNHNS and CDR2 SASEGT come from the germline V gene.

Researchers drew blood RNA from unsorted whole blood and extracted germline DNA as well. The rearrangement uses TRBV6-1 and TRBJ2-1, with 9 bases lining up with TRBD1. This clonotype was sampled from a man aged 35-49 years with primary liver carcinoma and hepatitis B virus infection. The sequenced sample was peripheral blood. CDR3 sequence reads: CASSEDRGRGGQFF. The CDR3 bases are TGTGCCAGCAGTGAAGACAGGGGGCGTGGTGGGCAGTTCTTC.